Following are 8 T cell receptor beta chains from one sample sequenced in a study of Graves' ophthalmopathy and Graves' hyperthyroidism. The TCR beta CDR3 regions underwent amplification from RNA transcripts. First-round RT-PCR employed HTBI primers, with a second-round multiplex PCR after it. TCRdb re-analysed the multiplex PCR reads in MiXCR, keeping a single row per CDR3 protein. The sample carries hundreds of thousands of distinct CDR3 sequences, 22% recorded once. The sample consisted of peripheral blood. These receptors were collected from a woman aged 18-29 years with stable Graves' hyperthyroidism. Some clones in this sample may be carry-over from other donors' samples.

The gene calls are TRBV20-1 and TRBJ1-1; possible D gene TRBD1, 5 bases. With 0 bases removed from V and 7 bases from J, the gap between germline ends came to 12 bases. CDR3 length: 13 amino acids. CDR1 is DFQATT, CDR2 SNEGSKA, per germline (reference sequence). The chain's CDR3 is CSAREFSGHEAFF. The CDR3 nucleotides read TGCAGTGCTAGAGAATTTAGCGGACATGAAGCTTTCTTT.

This clonotype was counted at least ten times. This chain joins TRBV12-3 or TRBV12-4 and TRBJ1-3, with D uncertain. This CDR3 comprises 12 residues. V was clipped by 3 bases and J by 5 bases, with 5 bases between them. The CDR3 sequence: CASSFSRNTIYF. DNA of the CDR3: TGTGCCAGCAGTTTCTCGAGAAACACCATATATTTT.

This clonotype was seen many times. The J gene is TRBJ2-4, the V gene TRBV7-2; D unresolved. CDR3 length: 14 amino acids. Trimming left V 2 bases short and J 5 bases short, with 10 bases between. CDR1 and CDR2 (germline): SGHTA, FQGNSA. This CDR3 reads CASSLPGSQNIQYF. The DNA for the CDR3 is TGTGCCAGCAGCTTACCGGGTTCCCAAAACATTCAGTACTTC.

This clonotype was picked up a small number of times. This chain uses TRBV4-1 with TRBJ1-3; no definite D call. This CDR3 comprises 14 residues. Trimming took 1 base from V and 0 from J, leaving 4 bases between them. The germline V gene encodes CDR1 MGHRA and CDR2 YSYEKL. The CDR3 reads CASSQVTSGNTIYF. In nucleotides, the CDR3 is TGCGCCAGCAGCCAAGTTACCTCTGGAAACACCATATATTTT.

This clonotype appeared many times. V and J are TRBV6-1 and TRBJ1-2; D possibly corresponds to TRBD1 (6 bases). Germline CDR1 and CDR2: MNHNS and SASEGT. V was clipped by 7 bases and J by 2 bases, with 11 bases between them. The CDR3 runs to 13 residues. The CDR3 region is CASTRGLNYGYTF. The CDR3 bases are TGTGCCAGCACGAGGGGGTTAAACTATGGCTACACCTTC.

This chain joins TRBV6-2 or TRBV6-3 and TRBJ1-2, with a tentative D call TRBD1 (6 bases). Trimming left V 7 bases short and J 0 bases short, with 12 bases between. From germline, CDR1 is MNHEY and CDR2 SVGEGT. The CDR3 spans 14 residues. CDR3 DNA: TGTGCCAGCACGGGGGGGACATCTAACTATGGCTACACCTTC. The encoded protein is CASTGGTSNYGYTF.

This chain connects TRBV2 to TRBJ2-7, with D possibly TRBD2 on 6 matching bases. Trimming removed 6 bases from V and 2 bases from J, with 14 bases in between. The germline V gene has CDR1 SNHLY and CDR2 FYNNEI. The CDR3 has 14 residues. The CDR3 here is CASRLGTPPYEQYF. For the CDR3, the DNA is TGTGCCAGCAGATTGGGGACTCCACCCTACGAGCAGTACTTC.

The chain links TRBV13 to TRBJ2-7; no definite D call. Germline lookup yields CDR1 PRHDT and CDR2 FYEKMQ (reference sequence). This CDR3 is 14 amino acids long. The germline V and J ends were trimmed by 5 bases and 2 bases, with 13 bases remaining between them. The CDR3 spells CASSPPSGAYEQYF. The CDR3 DNA is TGTGCCAGCAGCCCCCCCTCTGGGGCCTACGAGCAGTACTTC. The variable domain in full, with the rest retrieved from reference TRBV13 and TRBJ2-7, is AAGVIQSPRHLIKEKRETATLKCYPIPRHDTVYWYQQGPGQDPQFLISFYEKMQSDKGSIPDRFSAQQFSDYHSELNMSSLELGDSALYFCASSPPSGAYEQYFGPGTRLTVT.